The present T cell receptor (beta chain) was sequenced within a study of OX40 agonist ivuxolimab in advanced cancers. On the study more broadly: Under the entry rules, prior anti-PD-1, anti-PD-L1 or anti-CTLA-4 therapy was allowed, and approximately 40% had some.

Sequenced by immunoSEQ multiplex PCR; TCRdb stores in-frame clones only, minus some. Here the sample spans about 58,000 clones, around 75% being singletons. This receptor was taken from an adult with an advanced solid tumor such as melanoma, head and neck, liver or kidney cancer. Sequencing was performed on CD4+ or CD8+ T cells sorted from blood, taken in a trial of the OX40 agonist ivuxolimab.

Here the CDR3 reads CASSYRGLNQPQHF. The DNA for the CDR3 is TGTGCCAGCAGTTACCGGGGCCTCAATCAGCCCCAGCATTTT. The chain combines TRBV6-6 with TRBJ1-5, with D possibly TRBD1 on 5 matching bases. Germline CDR1 reads MNHNY; CDR2 reads SVGAGI (reference sequence). Trimming cost V 2 bases and J 3 bases, with 8 bases left between them. This CDR3 spans 14 amino acids.